Below, 12 T cell receptor beta chains from the same sample are listed, as sequenced in a study of blood T cells in healthy people across ages. PCR was performed a second time for about 7 to 11 cycles using a sample-barcoded 5' primer and a J-beta primer mix. TCRdb redid the calling of the 5' RACE reads with MiXCR, one entry per CDR3 protein. The sample shows 980,000 or so distinct CDR3 sequences, about 44% of them seen only once. Specimen: blood. These receptors all stem from a man aged 25-45 years in good health.

The chain recombines TRBV20-1 with TRBJ2-7, with D possibly called TRBD1 or TRBD2 (5 bases each). V lost 6 bases and J lost 4, with 22 bases in between. Germline CDR1 and CDR2: DFQATT and SNEGSKA (reference sequence). The CDR3 extends over 15 amino acids. This CDR3 is CSARGVGRGEYEQYF. The DNA for the CDR3 is TGCAGTGCAAGGGGAGTTGGAAGGGGAGAATACGAGCAGTACTTC.

The chain uses TRBV28 and TRBJ2-1; 15 nucleotides align to TRBD2. Germline V gives CDR1 MDHEN, CDR2 SYDVKM. The V segment lost 3 bases and the J segment 0 bases; nucleotides outside the gene matches: 6. CDR3 length equals 19 residues. The CDR3: CASSFKGLAGGSSYNEQFF. In nucleotides, the CDR3 is TGTGCCAGCAGTTTTAAGGGACTAGCGGGGGGTAGCTCCTACAATGAGCAGTTCTTC.

This chain links TRBV7-9 with TRBJ1-3, with D unclear. The germline V and J ends were trimmed by 4 bases and 0 bases, with 1 base remaining between them. Germline CDR1 SEHNR, CDR2 FQNEAQ (reference sequence). The CDR3 length is 12 residues. CDR3 amino acids: CASSYSGNTIYF. In nucleotides, the CDR3 is TGTGCCAGCAGCTACTCTGGAAACACCATATATTTT.

This clonotype was observed a handful of times. The V and J genes are TRBV27 and TRBJ2-4; TRBD1 aligns across 7 bases. CDR1 and CDR2 from the germline V gene are MNHEY and SMNVEV (reference sequence). This CDR3 is 19 amino acids long. V shed 6 bases, J shed 1 base, and the junction held 18 bases outside the gene matches. The CDR3 here is CASSLGLGFQGDAKNIQYF. The DNA of the CDR3 is TGTGCCAGCAGCTTAGGATTAGGGTTTCAGGGGGACGCCAAAAACATTCAGTACTTC.

This clonotype has more than one count but fewer than ten. This sequence joins TRBV20-1 and TRBJ2-1, with TRBD2 matching 15 bases. The length of the CDR3 is 19 residues. Trimming took 6 bases from V and 0 from J; bases not matched to a gene: 12. Per the germline V gene, CDR1 is DFQATT and CDR2 is SNEGSKA (reference sequence). The CDR3 loop reads CSAGRGTSGGLLSYNEQFF. Written as DNA, the CDR3 is TGCAGTGCGGGCCGGGGGACTAGCGGGGGGTTACTCTCCTACAATGAGCAGTTCTTC.

The chain joins TRBV4-1 to TRBJ2-1; 7 positions agree with TRBD2. The CDR3 is made up of 17 amino acids. CDR1 and CDR2 (germline): MGHRA, YSYEKL. V was clipped by 0 bases and J by 6 bases; unmatched bases: 11. The CDR3 coding sequence is TGCGCCAGCAGCCAAGATAAAGGCGTGGCTAGCGGCAATGAGCAGTTCTTC. Amino acid sequence: CASSQDKGVASGNEQFF.

The J gene is TRBJ2-3, the V gene TRBV29-1; either TRBD1 or TRBD2 may supply D (6 bases each). Looked up from germline, CDR1 is SQVTM and CDR2 is ANQGSEA. Trimming removed 1 base at V and 2 bases at J, with 10 bases between. The CDR3 runs 14 residues. The CDR3 nucleotides read TGCAGCGTTGAAGGTGGGGGGCACACAGATACGCAGTATTTT. It is translated as CSVEGGGHTDTQYF.

The gene calls are TRBV6-1 and TRBJ2-3; 12 bases align to TRBD2. CDR1 MNHNS and CDR2 SASEGT come from the germline V gene. Trimming at V came to 6 bases and at J to 3 bases, leaving 4 bases not matched to a gene. The CDR3 has 15 residues. CDR3 amino acids: CASRSTSGSTDTQYF. As DNA, the CDR3 is TGTGCCAGCAGATCGACTAGCGGGAGTACAGATACGCAGTATTTT.

This clonotype turned up a few times. As DNA, the CDR3 is TGTGCCAGCAGCACTAACACCGGGACTGCTTTCTCCTACGAGCAGTACTTC. Translating gives CASSTNTGTAFSYEQYF. The rearrangement joins TRBV5-6 to TRBJ2-7; D may be TRBD2 (6 bases). Trimming left V 4 bases short and J 0 bases short, with 20 bases between. This CDR3 is built from 17 residues. Germline CDR1 and CDR2: SGHDT and YYEEEE.

The gene calls are TRBV21-1 and TRBJ2-5; TRBD2 reflects the table's D call only, with no check against the DNA. The DNA end favors TRBJ2-7, so the J call may be wrong. TRBV21-1 has pseudogene status. The CDR3 is 12 residues long. The DNA of the CDR3 is TGTGCCAGCAAGGGGGGGGCCTCCGAGCAGTACTTC. Residues: CASKGGASEQYF.

This clonotype was seen a handful of times. The rearrangement links TRBV20-1 to TRBJ1-1; possibly TRBD1 for D (6 bases). CDR3 length: 14 amino acids. Germline CDR1 and CDR2: DFQATT and SNEGSKA (reference sequence). The V gene lost 1 base and the J gene lost 5 bases, with 14 bases spanning the gap. CDR3 loop: CSARGDMKFTEAFF. CDR3 DNA sequence: TGCAGTGCTAGAGGGGACATGAAGTTTACTGAAGCTTTCTTT.

This clonotype was counted at least ten times. The chain couples TRBV4-1 to TRBJ2-2; D gene unclear. Trimming took 0 bases from V and 4 from J, leaving 6 bases between them. CDR1 is MGHRA, CDR2 YSYEKL, per germline. This CDR3 is built from 14 residues. For the CDR3, the DNA is TGCGCCAGCAGCCAAGATAGGAGCACCGGGGAGCTGTTTTTT. Protein product: CASSQDRSTGELFF.